These T cell receptor beta chains were read from a single sample in a study of blood T cell repertoires in COVID-19. Profiling relied on immunoSEQ multiplex PCR, and the TCRdb table lists in-frame clones only, not all of them. The sample holds about 45,000 clones, roughly 70% seen once. The material sequenced was peripheral blood. Receptors were obtained from a man at least 80 years old with acute or convalescent COVID-19. CDR3s include the opening cysteine and the closing phenylalanine or tryptophan.

TRBV4-1,CASSHGTSGSYEQYF
TRBV9,CASSLESGSGNEQFF
TRBV7-2,CASSTGTTDTQYF
TRBV12-3/TRBV12-4,CASSVLEKLFF
TRBV12-2,CASRLGLAEGHNEQFF
TRBV5-8,CASPSSGANVLTF
TRBV18,CASSPIQAIGELFF
TRBV5-1,CASSLAAMNTEAFF
TRBV18,CASSPRTDSGNTIYF
TRBV19,CASSIKTGGRSNYGYTF
TRBV6-5,CASSYRASGRETQYF
TRBV5-1,CASSPSTGVTIGYTF
TRBV4-3,CASSPRRGNSYNEQFF
TRBV6-5,CASSRQGRNYGYTF
TRBV10-3,CAISESTRGTGGGEQYF
TRBV27,CASSRTGGHQPQHF
TRBV5-1,CASSLNTGTRLSGELFF
TRBV28,CASSPPFGLARRYNEQFF
TRBV20-1,CSASVTGQTTLRYF
TRBV30,CAWTGVRYTEAFF
TRBV6-1,CASSDPGTYYGYTF
TRBV11-2,CASSLGTGVITEAFF
TRBV5-1,CASSPRPAGDNNEQFF
TRBV15,CATSRDNRAYEQYF
TRBV7-8,CASSLGVGSLANTGELFF
TRBV5-1,CASSPTGDTGELFF
TRBV7-2,CASSFPEDIQYF
TRBV30,CAWSVSGAGTGELFF
TRBV19,CASSIAWRNEQFF
TRBV7-9,CASSGMTGGSQYF
TRBV2,CASSEASTDRRLSPLHF
TRBV7-9,CASSRFKGQGFDSPLHF
TRBV10-3,CAISVGGEETQYF
TRBV7-2,CASSLGAGGPAYNEQFF
TRBV29-1,CSVSRISYNEQFF
TRBV10-3,CAISPAVGVIYF
TRBV16,CASSQTGTGDEQYF
TRBV18,CASSPPSSGRADEQFF
TRBV11-2,CASRTTGVHGYTF
TRBV2,CASSRGTSTNEKLFF
TRBV30,CAWTETGNSPLHF
TRBV4-1,CASTLGQGVGTQYF
TRBV6-5,CASSYAGSSGYTF
TRBV7-3,CASSPQGGSNTEAFF
TRBV19,CASGDRGNTGELFF
TRBV7-9,CASSLATYEQYF
TRBV12-3/TRBV12-4,CASTKGQPEQYF
TRBV18,CASSPGTSGSRNTIYF
TRBV27,CASRSTGGVQPQHF
TRBV6-5,CASMRTGSGRETQYF